The rows below give T cell receptor beta chains drawn from one sample of a study of T cell changes during pregnancy in multiple sclerosis. Only in-frame clones appear in the TCRdb table, and some are missing; sequencing was by immunoSEQ multiplex PCR. The repertoire holds approximately 20,000 clones, with less than 95% as singletons. The source material was CD4+ T cells from peripheral blood mononuclear cells, sampled in the third trimester of pregnancy. These receptors all come from a female donor with multiple sclerosis, enrolled in a pregnancy study. Each CDR3 is given with its conserved first and last residue. A D gene is named only where the DNA matches it firmly. Size tells how often a clone was seen (once, few, many) or the class of an expanded clone, and some rows leave it out.

TGTGCCAGCAGCTCCCAATTTTTAGATACGCAGTATTTT	CASSSQFLDTQYF	.	13	TRBV11-2	.	TRBJ2-3
TGCGCCAGCAGCTTGATGGCCCATACCTACAATGAGCAGTTCTTC	CASSLMAHTYNEQFF	.	15	TRBV5-1	.	TRBJ2-1
TGTGCCTGGAGTGTACAGGTTGAAGCTTTCTTT	CAWSVQVEAFF	.	11	TRBV30	.	TRBJ1-1
TGTGCCAGCAGCCTTGAGGGCAGTCGGGATCAGCCCCAGCATTTT	CASSLEGSRDQPQHF	.	15	TRBV2	.	TRBJ1-5
TGTGCCAGCAGCTCGAGGGCGGGGGCTAATGAAAAACTGTTTTTT	CASSSRAGANEKLFF	.	15	TRBV5-6	.	TRBJ1-4
TGCGCCAGCAGCTTGGAGACAGGGGTGACGGGGAACACCATATATTTT	CASSLETGVTGNTIYF	.	16	TRBV5-1	TRBD1	TRBJ1-3
TGTGCCAGCAGTGAAGACCCCGGGAACCAAGAGACCCAGTACTTC	CASSEDPGNQETQYF	.	15	TRBV25-1	.	TRBJ2-5
TGTGCCAGCTCACCACCAGGGGGCCGGAGCACAGATACGCAGTATTTT	CASSPPGGRSTDTQYF	.	16	TRBV18	TRBD1	TRBJ2-3
TGCGCCAGCAGCTTGGACAGGGGGGCTGGCTACACCTTC	CASSLDRGAGYTF	.	13	TRBV5-1	TRBD1	TRBJ1-2
TGTGCCAGCAGTACCCGACGGGTAGATACGCAGTATTTT	CASSTRRVDTQYF	.	13	TRBV28	.	TRBJ2-3
TGTGCCAGTAGTATCTACCCTCGACAGGGGTCTAACTATGGCTACACCTTC	CASSIYPRQGSNYGYTF	.	17	TRBV19	TRBD1	TRBJ1-2
TGTGCCAGCAGCTTGACACTAGGGCGGGGGGGGACTCAGAATGAGCAGTTCTTC	CASSLTLGRGGTQNEQFF	.	18	TRBV5-4	TRBD2	TRBJ2-1
TGCGCCAGCAGTGGGGCGCCGACAGGGGTATTTGGGAGCAATCAGCCCCAGCATTTT	CASSGAPTGVFGSNQPQHF	.	19	TRBV10-2	TRBD1	TRBJ1-5
TGTGCCAGCAGTGAATGGCCCACAGGTGGTAGAGCTTTCTTT	CASSEWPTGGRAFF	.	14	TRBV6-1	.	TRBJ1-1
TGTGCCAGCGGAACCAACAGGGGGGATAATTCACCCCTCCACTTT	CASGTNRGDNSPLHF	.	15	TRBV6-1	TRBD1	TRBJ1-6
TGTGCCAGCAGCACCACAGGGGTCTTTGAAGCTTTCTTT	CASSTTGVFEAFF	.	13	TRBV7-9	TRBD1	TRBJ1-1
TGTGCCAGCAGTGAAGCGCGTGGTCATGGCTACACCTTC	CASSEARGHGYTF	.	13	TRBV6-1	.	TRBJ1-2
TGTGCCAGCAAGGGGGACAGGGCGTTCTTC	CASKGDRAFF	.	10	TRBV2	TRBD1	TRBJ2-1
TGTGCCAGCAGCTTTGAAGCGGGGACCGGGGAGCTGTTTTTT	CASSFEAGTGELFF	.	14	TRBV7-8	TRBD2	TRBJ2-2
TGTGCCAGCATATCTATCGGGGTCTCCGAAAAACTGTTTTTT	CASISIGVSEKLFF	once	14	TRBV28	.	TRBJ1-4
TGTGCCAGCAGCCCTGGGGGGACAGGGGCGCTCTACGAGCAGTACTTC	CASSPGGTGALYEQYF	.	16	TRBV5-4	TRBD1	TRBJ2-7
TGTGCCAGCACCGAACAGGGCAGGGGGCACTATGGCTACACCTTC	CASTEQGRGHYGYTF	.	15	TRBV6-5	TRBD1	TRBJ1-2
TGTGCCAGCAGTGAAGATTGGCAGGGGACCTATGGCTACACCTTC	CASSEDWQGTYGYTF	.	15	TRBV6-1	.	TRBJ1-2
TGTGCCAGCAGCTCCGGACTAGTATATGGCTACACCTTC	CASSSGLVYGYTF	.	13	TRBV11-2	.	TRBJ1-2
TGCGCCAGCAGCTTGATAGGACAGGAGGGCTACACCTTC	CASSLIGQEGYTF	.	13	TRBV5-1	TRBD1	TRBJ1-2
TGTGCCAGCAGCTTAGTAGTATTCGGTCATGAGCAGTTCTTC	CASSLVVFGHEQFF	.	14	TRBV7-2	.	TRBJ2-1
TGCGCCAGCAGCGGGGGGGCCTCCTACAATGAGCAGTTCTTC	CASSGGASYNEQFF	.	14	TRBV5-1	.	TRBJ2-1
TGTGCCAGCAGCTTGGGACAGGGGCAAGATACGCAGTATTTT	CASSLGQGQDTQYF	.	14	TRBV5-4	TRBD1	TRBJ2-3
TGCAGCGTGACCACAGGGGCCTATGGCTACACCTTC	CSVTTGAYGYTF	once	12	TRBV29-1	TRBD1	TRBJ1-2
TGCGCCAGCAGCGTACAGGGAAGAAACACAGATACGCAGTATTTT	CASSVQGRNTDTQYF	.	15	TRBV5-1	.	TRBJ2-3
TGTGCCATCAGGGACCCGGGACAACTCCGAGAGCAGTACTTC	CAIRDPGQLREQYF	.	14	TRBV10-3	.	TRBJ2-7
TGTGCCAGCAGTGCCCTAGGGAGGACTGAAGCTTTCTTT	CASSALGRTEAFF	.	13	TRBV25-1	.	TRBJ1-1
TGTGCCAGCAGCCCCGACAGGGCCCACACCGGGGAGCTGTTTTTT	CASSPDRAHTGELFF	.	15	TRBV7-3	TRBD1	TRBJ2-2
TGTGCCAGCAGCTTAGACGGCAGGCACAATGAGCAGTTCTTC	CASSLDGRHNEQFF	once	14	TRBV11-3	.	TRBJ2-1
TGTGCCAGCAGCTTAGCGGGGGGAGGCGCAGATACGCAGTATTTT	CASSLAGGGADTQYF	.	15	TRBV5-4	TRBD2	TRBJ2-3
TGTGCCAGCAGCTTAGTCACTGGATTAGCGGGGGGTAGAGAGACCCAGTACTTC	CASSLVTGLAGGRETQYF	.	18	TRBV7-9	TRBD2	TRBJ2-5
TGTGCCAGTAGTATCACGGGACACCGCACAGATACGCAGTATTTT	CASSITGHRTDTQYF	.	15	TRBV19	.	TRBJ2-3
TGTGCCAGCAGCTTACGACTAGCGACCCCCGAGCAGTACTTC	CASSLRLATPEQYF	.	14	TRBV5-5	TRBD2	TRBJ2-7
TGTGCCAGCAGCTTAGGACCGGGGATCTATAATTCACCCCTCCACTTT	CASSLGPGIYNSPLHF	.	16	TRBV7-2	.	TRBJ1-6
TGTGCCAGCAGCAGACAGGTTAGCTACGAGCAGTACTTC	CASSRQVSYEQYF	few	13	TRBV6-1	.	TRBJ2-7
TGTGCCAGCAGTTTTAACCGGGACTCCTTCGGGCTCTTC	CASSFNRDSFGLF	.	13	TRBV6-5	.	TRBJ2-1
TGCGCCAGCAGCCGGACCTCGACAGATGGCTACACCTTC	CASSRTSTDGYTF	.	13	TRBV5-1	.	TRBJ1-2
TGTGCCAGCAGCCGCGGGACTAGCGGGCGGATCGCTAGCACAGATACGCAGTATTTT	CASSRGTSGRIASTDTQYF	.	19	TRBV11-2	TRBD2	TRBJ2-3
TGTGCCAGCAGTTTAACAGGGGGCAGGGCTAATGGCTACACCTTC	CASSLTGGRANGYTF	.	15	TRBV28	TRBD1	TRBJ1-2
TGCGCCAGCAGCCCCGACACCGGGGAGCTGTTTTTT	CASSPDTGELFF	.	12	TRBV5-1	.	TRBJ2-2
TGTGCCAGCAGCTTAGTGCCAGGGGATTACGAGCAGTACTTC	CASSLVPGDYEQYF	.	14	TRBV7-2	.	TRBJ2-7
TGTGCCAGCAGTTTAAGTTGGAGCTATGGCTACACCTTC	CASSLSWSYGYTF	once	13	TRBV28	.	TRBJ1-2
TGTGCCATCAGTGATACTAGCGGGGGGCTAGGGGCCAACGTCCTGACTTTC	CAISDTSGGLGANVLTF	.	17	TRBV10-3	TRBD2	TRBJ2-6
TGCGCCAGCAGCGTGACTCACTCTGGAAACACCATATATTTT	CASSVTHSGNTIYF	.	14	TRBV5-1	.	TRBJ1-3
TGTGCCAGCAGCCAAGACCCTTTTGCGGGGCGGGGGGCCCAGTTTACGCAGTATTTT	CASSQDPFAGRGAQFTQYF	.	19	TRBV4-2	TRBD2	TRBJ2-3
TGTGCCAGCAGCCAAGCGGGAGCGGGGGGCGCAACTAATGAAAAACTGTTTTTT	CASSQAGAGGATNEKLFF	.	18	TRBV4-2	.	TRBJ1-4
TGTGCCAGCAGCTCCCAGGGGCCTTATAGTTCACCCCTCCACTTT	CASSSQGPYSSPLHF	.	15	TRBV6-5	.	TRBJ1-6
TGTGCCAGCAGCGTAGCTCCCCTCGGGACTTACGAGCAGTACTTC	CASSVAPLGTYEQYF	.	15	TRBV9	.	TRBJ2-7
TGTGCCAGCAGCGCCCACAGGGGGAGCAATCAGCCCCAGCATTTT	CASSAHRGSNQPQHF	.	15	TRBV7-2	TRBD1	TRBJ1-5